Below, 20 T cell receptor beta chains from the same sample are listed, as sequenced in a study of shared clonotypes between healthy human individuals. Naivety among CD8 cells was defined by CD45RO negativity and positive CCR7 selection, thereby excluding terminally differentiated effector memory CD45RA+ cells. Assay: immunoSEQ multiplex PCR; the TCRdb copy retains only in-frame clones and omits some. The profile shows over 2 million clones, approximately 94% of them singletons. The specimen sequenced was naive CD8+ T cells sorted from blood. The receptors originated from a man younger than 30 in good health.

The rearrangement uses TRBV29-1 and TRBJ1-1; no clear D gene. V lost 2 bases to trimming and J lost 1 base, with 11 bases between them. Germline V gene data show CDR1 as SQVTM and CDR2 as ANQGSEA. The CDR3 is made up of 14 amino acids. The CDR3 DNA sequence: TGCAGCGTTGAAAAGTACCAGACGAACACTGAAGCTTTCTTT. Amino acid sequence: CSVEKYQTNTEAFF.

This chain links TRBV10-2 with TRBJ2-7, with a possible D match to TRBD2 (5 bases). V was clipped by 4 bases and J by 2 bases, with 9 bases between them. Germline CDR1 is WSHSY and CDR2 is SAAADI. CDR3 length equals 13 residues. The CDR3 DNA reads TGCGCCAGCAGTGTCGCGGGTACCTACGAGCAGTACTTC. Protein product: CASSVAGTYEQYF.

The chain couples TRBV4-3 to TRBJ2-7; the D call may be TRBD1 or TRBD2 (6 bases each). Germline V CDR1 and CDR2: LGHNA, YSLEER. The CDR3 has 15 amino acids. The V end lost 0 bases, the J end lost 7 bases, and 16 bases lay between the germline ends. The DNA for the CDR3 is TGCGCCAGCAGCCAAGATCGTAGGGGGGCGGGGGAGCAGTACTTC. Protein sequence: CASSQDRRGAGEQYF.

This chain links TRBV21-1 with TRBJ1-1; the table's D gene call, TRBD1, was not cross checked with the DNA. TRBV21-1 is given as a pseudogene. The CDR3 extends over 14 amino acids. DNA of the CDR3: TGTGCCAGCACATATCAGGGCGTGAAGGGTGAAGCTTTCTTT. Translation gives CASTYQGVKGEAFF.

V usage is TRBV7-9 and J usage is TRBJ1-1; TRBD1 agrees at 9 bases. CDR1 is SEHNR and CDR2 is FQNEAQ in the germline V gene (reference sequence). Losses at the gene ends were 1 base for V and 3 bases for J; bases not matched to a gene: 9. The CDR3 covers 17 residues. The CDR3 nucleotides read TGTGCCAGCAGCTTAGGGGGACAGGGCGTGCGGGACACTGAAGCTTTCTTT. This gives the protein CASSLGGQGVRDTEAFF. Full variable domain (remainder filled in from reference TRBV7-9 and TRBJ1-1): DTGVSQNPRHKITKRGQNVTFRCDPISEHNRLYWYRQTLGQGPEFLTYFQNEAQLEKSRLLSDRFSAERPKGSFSTLEIQRTEQGDSAMYLCASSLGGQGVRDTEAFFGQGTRLTVV.

The chain carries TRBV4-1 and TRBJ2-7; 10 bases map to TRBD1. V was clipped by 4 bases and J by 3 bases; unmatched bases: 6. The CDR3 length is 15 residues. Germline V gene data show CDR1 as MGHRA and CDR2 as YSYEKL. This CDR3 is CASSRPGQGDYEQYF. CDR3 nucleotide sequence: TGCGCCAGCAGCCGCCCAGGACAGGGGGACTACGAGCAGTACTTC.

V and J are TRBV4-3 and TRBJ2-7; no clear D. CDR1 is LGHNA, CDR2 YSLEER, per germline. V was trimmed by 0 bases and J by 3 bases, leaving 12 bases between them. There are 15 residues in the CDR3. The CDR3 sequence: CASSQDGTVGYEQYF. The CDR3 bases are TGCGCCAGCAGCCAAGATGGAACGGTAGGCTACGAGCAGTACTTC.

The chain uses TRBV7-9 and TRBJ2-7, with 7 nucleotides matching TRBD1. Trimming cost V 5 bases and J 5 bases; bases outside gene matches: 12. There are 15 residues in the CDR3. Germline loops: CDR1 SEHNR, CDR2 FQNEAQ (reference sequence). The DNA for the CDR3 is TGTGCCAGCAGCCCACCAAGACAGGGTCTGGACGAGCAGTACTTC. Amino acid sequence: CASSPPRQGLDEQYF.

The V and J genes are TRBV5-1 and TRBJ2-5, with D perhaps matching TRBD1 or TRBD2 (5 bases each). Germline V gives CDR1 SGHRS, CDR2 YFSETQ. There are 14 residues in the CDR3. The V end was cut by 1 base, the J end by 5 bases, with 12 bases between. The CDR3: CASSLIRGDETQYF. CDR3 DNA sequence: TGCGCCAGCAGCTTGATTAGGGGAGACGAGACCCAGTACTTC. Supplemented by reference TRBV5-1 and TRBJ2-5, the full variable domain reads KAGVTQTPRYLIKTRGQQVTLSCSPISGHRSVSWYQQTPGQGLQFLFEYFSETQRNKGNFPGRFSGRQFSNSRSEMNVSTLELGDSALYLCASSLIRGDETQYFGPGTRLLVL.

V and J are TRBV11-1 and TRBJ2-7; D unresolved. CDR1 is SGHAT, CDR2 FQDESV, per germline (reference sequence). The ends were cut back, 2 bases at V and 3 bases at J, with 8 bases in the middle. CDR3 length: 13 residues. CDR3 sequence (DNA): TGTGCCAGCAGCTTATCCCCACTCTACGAGCAGTACTTC. Its protein product is CASSLSPLYEQYF.

This chain connects TRBV19 to TRBJ1-5, with D possibly being TRBD1 (6 bases). The CDR3 runs to 16 residues. V lost 7 bases to trimming and J lost 0 bases, with 16 bases between them. Germline V gene data show CDR1 as LNHDA and CDR2 as SQIVND (reference sequence). Here the CDR3 reads CASMGASLYSNQPQHF. CDR3 bases: TGTGCCAGTATGGGGGCAAGCCTATATAGCAATCAGCCCCAGCATTTT.

The chain joins TRBV29-1 to TRBJ2-2; TRBD1 matches 11 bases. Germline loops: CDR1 SQVTM, CDR2 ANQGSEA. This CDR3 region has 15 residues. With 2 bases clipped from V and 5 bases from J, the junction kept 4 bases outside the gene matches. The CDR3, as DNA: TGCAGCGTTGAATTTAGGGACAGGGGGACCGGGGAGCTGTTTTTT. It codes for CSVEFRDRGTGELFF.

The chain carries TRBV4-3 and TRBJ2-1, with TRBD2 as a possible D gene (6 bases). From germline, CDR1 is LGHNA and CDR2 YSLEER. The CDR3 extends over 16 amino acids. Trimming removed 1 base from V and 4 bases from J, with 14 bases in between. This chain's CDR3 is CASSQAEGRTYNEQFF. The CDR3 nucleotides are TGCGCCAGCAGCCAAGCGGAGGGCAGAACGTACAATGAGCAGTTCTTC.

DNA for the CDR3: TGTGCCAGCAGTCGCGGGGGGACCCAAGAGACCCAGTACTTC. This translates into CASSRGGTQETQYF. This chain links TRBV28 with TRBJ2-5, with 8 bases aligning to TRBD2. Germline V gives CDR1 MDHEN, CDR2 SYDVKM. The CDR3 has 14 residues. The ends lost 5 bases at V and 1 base at J; junction bases unmatched: 3.

The rearrangement joins TRBV27 to TRBJ1-2; 9 bases are a match to TRBD1. Germline values: CDR1 MNHEY, CDR2 SMNVEV (reference sequence). The CDR3 runs 13 residues. The trim removed 3 bases at V and 8 bases at J, leaving 4 bases unmatched. The CDR3 reads CASSFTTGGGYTF. The CDR3 nucleotides read TGTGCCAGCAGTTTTACAACAGGGGGCGGCTACACCTTC.

In this sample, this clone turned up once. Other DNA sequences in the same sample also yield this CDR3. CDR3 region: CASSYSLSTDTQYF. For the CDR3, the DNA is TGTGCCAGCAGTTACTCACTCAGCACAGATACGCAGTATTTT. The chain has TRBV6-5 and TRBJ2-3; D remains ambiguous. CDR1 is MNHEY and CDR2 is SVGAGI in the germline V gene. Trimming removed 0 bases from V and 0 bases from J, with 4 bases in between. There are 14 residues in the CDR3.

This chain uses TRBV6-5 with TRBJ2-7; possibly TRBD2 for D (5 bases). V shed 6 bases and J shed 0 bases, with 6 bases lying between them. The CDR3 has 12 residues. The germline gives CDR1 MNHEY, CDR2 SVGAGI. The CDR3 DNA is TGTGCCAGCAGCCTAGCCTCCTACGAGCAGTACTTC. Protein product: CASSLASYEQYF.

The genes are TRBV5-8 and TRBJ2-6; tentative D call: TRBD1 (6 bases). The V gene's germline CDR1 is SGHTS and CDR2 YDEGEE. The CDR3 has 15 amino acids. V shed 4 bases and J shed 3 bases, with 11 bases lying between them. The CDR3 loop reads CASSVTGFGANVLTF. As DNA, the CDR3 is TGTGCCAGCAGCGTAACAGGGTTTGGGGCCAACGTCCTGACTTTC.

The J gene is TRBJ2-7, the V gene TRBV11-2; D is possibly TRBD1 or TRBD2 (5 bases each). The germline V and J ends were trimmed by 4 bases and 3 bases, with 19 bases remaining between them. CDR1 SGHAT and CDR2 FQNNGV come from the germline V gene. The CDR3 runs to 16 residues. CDR3: CASSSIFGATGYEQYF. CDR3 coding DNA: TGTGCCAGCAGCTCTATTTTCGGGGCGACTGGCTACGAGCAGTACTTC. Filled out from reference TRBV11-2 and TRBJ2-7, the complete variable domain reads EAGVAQSPRYKIIEKRQSVAFWCNPISGHATLYWYQQILGQGPKLLIQFQNNGVVDDSQLPKDRFSAERLKGVDSTLKIQPAKLEDSAVYLCASSSIFGATGYEQYFGPGTRLTVT.

V usage is TRBV7-9 and J usage is TRBJ2-5; D uncertain. Deletions cut 4 bases from V and 0 bases from J, with 9 bases between. The CDR3 contains 14 residues. Germline lookup yields CDR1 SEHNR and CDR2 FQNEAQ (reference sequence). CDR3 amino acids: CASSSLGYQETQYF. The CDR3 region has the DNA TGTGCCAGCAGCTCCCTAGGCTACCAAGAGACCCAGTACTTC.